This entry features one T cell receptor beta chain sequence. Its antigen is unknown. V lost 1 base and J 4 bases, leaving 11 bases between the germline ends. CDR1 and CDR2 (germline): MNHNS, SASEGT. This CDR3 region has 16 residues. The data were obtained in a study of T cell repertoires in cytomegalovirus infection. A single record per CDR3 protein comes from TCRdb applying MiXCR to the reads. The table records roughly 730,000 distinct CDR3 sequences, around a third of them present only once. Sequences were derived from cultured PBMCs, sampled from culture after CMV antigen stimulation. This TCR came from a human donor in good health (CMV status not recorded). Some clones in this sample may be carry-over from other donors' samples. V usage is TRBV6-1 and J usage is TRBJ1-6, with D possibly matching TRBD1 (5 bases). For the CDR3, the DNA is TGTGCCAGCAGTGAAGTAAAGACAGCTTATAATTCACCCCTCCACTTT. Amino acids: CASSEVKTAYNSPLHF.